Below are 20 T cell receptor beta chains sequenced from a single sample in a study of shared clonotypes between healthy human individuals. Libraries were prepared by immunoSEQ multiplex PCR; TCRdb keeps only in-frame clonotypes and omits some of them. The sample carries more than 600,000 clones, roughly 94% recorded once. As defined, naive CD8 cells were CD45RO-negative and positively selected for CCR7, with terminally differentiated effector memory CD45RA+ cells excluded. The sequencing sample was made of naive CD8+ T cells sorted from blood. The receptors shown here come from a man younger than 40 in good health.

CDR3 amino acids: CASSSLAGGGTDTQYF. CDR3 bases: TGCGCCAGCAGCTCGTTAGCGGGAGGGGGCACAGATACGCAGTATTTT. The chain combines TRBV5-1 with TRBJ2-3; 11 bases fit TRBD2. Per the germline V gene, CDR1 is SGHRS and CDR2 is YFSETQ. CDR3 length equals 16 residues. Unmatched junction bases numbered 4, after V lost 3 bases and J lost 1 base. The full variable domain, in which reference TRBV5-1 and TRBJ2-3 provide the parts outside the CDR3, is KAGVTQTPRYLIKTRGQQVTLSCSPISGHRSVSWYQQTPGQGLQFLFEYFSETQRNKGNFPGRFSGRQFSNSRSEMNVSTLELGDSALYLCASSSLAGGGTDTQYFGPGTRLTVL.

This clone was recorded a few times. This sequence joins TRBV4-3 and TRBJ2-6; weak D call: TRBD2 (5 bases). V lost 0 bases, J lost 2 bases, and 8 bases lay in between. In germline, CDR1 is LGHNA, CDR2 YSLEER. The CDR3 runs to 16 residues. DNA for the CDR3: TGCGCCAGCAGCCAAGATTCCGGGGCTGGGGCCAACGTCCTGACTTTC. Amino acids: CASSQDSGAGANVLTF.

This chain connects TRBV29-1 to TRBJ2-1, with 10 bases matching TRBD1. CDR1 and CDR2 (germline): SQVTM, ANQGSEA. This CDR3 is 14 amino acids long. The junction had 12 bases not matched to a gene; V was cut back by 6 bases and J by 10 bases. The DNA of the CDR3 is TGCAGCGTCGGACCTGGGACAGGGGTTCGAGAGCAGTTCTTC. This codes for CSVGPGTGVREQFF.

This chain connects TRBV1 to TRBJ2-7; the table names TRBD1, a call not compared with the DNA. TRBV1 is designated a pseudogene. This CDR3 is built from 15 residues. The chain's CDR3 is CTSSFRDREGYEQYF. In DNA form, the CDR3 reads TGCACCAGCAGCTTCCGGGACAGGGAGGGCTACGAGCAGTACTTC.

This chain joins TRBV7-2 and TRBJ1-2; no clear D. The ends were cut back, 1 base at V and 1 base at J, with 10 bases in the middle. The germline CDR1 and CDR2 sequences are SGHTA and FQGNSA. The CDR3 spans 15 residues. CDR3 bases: TGTGCCAGCAGCTTAGGTCCGGAAGATAACTATGGCTACACCTTC. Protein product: CASSLGPEDNYGYTF.

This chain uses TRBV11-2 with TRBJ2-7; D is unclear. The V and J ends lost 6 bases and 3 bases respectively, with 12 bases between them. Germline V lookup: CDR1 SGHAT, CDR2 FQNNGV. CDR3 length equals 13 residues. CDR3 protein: CASREPHSYEQYF. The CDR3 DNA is TGTGCCAGCAGGGAACCCCACAGCTACGAGCAGTACTTC.

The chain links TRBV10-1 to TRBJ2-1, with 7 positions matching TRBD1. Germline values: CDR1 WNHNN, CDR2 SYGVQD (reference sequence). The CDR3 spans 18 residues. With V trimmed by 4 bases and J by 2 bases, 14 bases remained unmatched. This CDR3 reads CASSGGSFDRVTYNEQFF. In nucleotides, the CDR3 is TGCGCCAGCAGTGGGGGATCATTTGACAGGGTGACCTACAATGAGCAGTTCTTC.

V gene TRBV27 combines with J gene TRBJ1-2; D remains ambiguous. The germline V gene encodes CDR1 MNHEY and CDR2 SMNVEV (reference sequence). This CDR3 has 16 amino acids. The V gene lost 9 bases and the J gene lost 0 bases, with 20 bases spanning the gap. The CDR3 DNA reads TGTGCCAGTCATCACAGTATCGCGCCCGCTAACTATGGCTACACCTTC. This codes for CASHHSIAPANYGYTF.

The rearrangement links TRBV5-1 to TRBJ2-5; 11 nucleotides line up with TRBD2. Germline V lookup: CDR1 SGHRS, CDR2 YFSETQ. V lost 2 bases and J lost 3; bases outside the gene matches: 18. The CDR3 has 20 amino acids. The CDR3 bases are TGCGCCAGCAGCTTCCCCCCCTTCCACTTGACTAGCGGGAAAAAAGAGACCCAGTACTTC. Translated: CASSFPPFHLTSGKKETQYF.

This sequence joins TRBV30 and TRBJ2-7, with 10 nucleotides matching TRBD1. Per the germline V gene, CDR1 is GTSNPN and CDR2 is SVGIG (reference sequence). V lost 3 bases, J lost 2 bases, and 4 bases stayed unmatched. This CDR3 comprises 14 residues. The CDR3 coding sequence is TGTGCCTGGAGGGCGGGACAGGGGACCTACGAGCAGTACTTC. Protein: CAWRAGQGTYEQYF.

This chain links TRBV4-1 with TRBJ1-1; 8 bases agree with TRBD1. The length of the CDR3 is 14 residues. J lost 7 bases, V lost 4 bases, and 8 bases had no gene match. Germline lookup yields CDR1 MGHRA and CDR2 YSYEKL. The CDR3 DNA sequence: TGCGCCAGCAGCCCCCTAGGACAGGGACTTGAAGCTTTCTTT. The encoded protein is CASSPLGQGLEAFF.

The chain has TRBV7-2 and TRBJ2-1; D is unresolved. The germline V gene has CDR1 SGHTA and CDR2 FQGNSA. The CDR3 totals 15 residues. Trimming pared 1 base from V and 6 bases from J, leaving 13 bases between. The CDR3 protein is CASSLESLAANEQFF. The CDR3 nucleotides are TGTGCCAGCAGCTTAGAGTCTCTTGCGGCCAATGAGCAGTTCTTC. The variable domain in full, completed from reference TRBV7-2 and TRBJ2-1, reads GAGVSQSPSNKVTEKGKDVELRCDPISGHTALYWYRQSLGQGLEFLIYFQGNSAPDKSGLPSDRFSAERTGGSVSTLTIQRTQQEDSAVYLCASSLESLAANEQFFGPGTRLTVL.

This chain's CDR3 is CASRDRDTEAFF. The DNA for the CDR3 is TGTGCCAGCAGGGATAGGGACACTGAAGCTTTCTTT. The genes are TRBV28 and TRBJ1-1; D call uncertain. Per the germline V gene, CDR1 is MDHEN and CDR2 is SYDVKM. CDR3 length equals 12 residues. V gave up 6 bases and J gave up 3 bases, with 8 bases separating them.

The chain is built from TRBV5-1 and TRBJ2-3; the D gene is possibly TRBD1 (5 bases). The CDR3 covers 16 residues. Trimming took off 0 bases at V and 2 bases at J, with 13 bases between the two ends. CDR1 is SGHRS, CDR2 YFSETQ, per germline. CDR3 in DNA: TGCGCCAGCAGCTTGGGCCAGGGTAGCAACACAGATACGCAGTATTTT. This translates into CASSLGQGSNTDTQYF. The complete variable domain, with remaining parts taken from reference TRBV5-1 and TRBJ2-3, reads KAGVTQTPRYLIKTRGQQVTLSCSPISGHRSVSWYQQTPGQGLQFLFEYFSETQRNKGNFPGRFSGRQFSNSRSEMNVSTLELGDSALYLCASSLGQGSNTDTQYFGPGTRLTVL.

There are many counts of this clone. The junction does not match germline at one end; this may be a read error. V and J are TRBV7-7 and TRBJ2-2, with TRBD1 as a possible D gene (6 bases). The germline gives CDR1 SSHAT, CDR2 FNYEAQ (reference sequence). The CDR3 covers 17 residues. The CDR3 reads CASSHDPGTTNTGELFF. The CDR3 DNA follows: TGTGCTAGCAGCCACGATCCCGGGACAACGAACACCGGGGAGCTGTTTTTT.

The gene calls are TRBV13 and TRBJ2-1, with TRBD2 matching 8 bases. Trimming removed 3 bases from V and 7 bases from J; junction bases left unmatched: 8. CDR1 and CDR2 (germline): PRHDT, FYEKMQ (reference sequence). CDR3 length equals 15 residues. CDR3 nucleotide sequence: TGTGCCAGCAGCTTCCGCCCGGGGGGGAGTAATGAGCAGTTCTTC. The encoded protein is CASSFRPGGSNEQFF.

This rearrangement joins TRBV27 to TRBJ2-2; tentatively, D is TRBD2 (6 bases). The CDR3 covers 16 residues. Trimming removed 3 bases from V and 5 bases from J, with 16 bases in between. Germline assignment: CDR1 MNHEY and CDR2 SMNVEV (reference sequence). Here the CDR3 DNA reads TGTGCCAGCAGTTTGGCGGGGAAATACGTAACCGGGGAGCTGTTTTTT. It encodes CASSLAGKYVTGELFF.

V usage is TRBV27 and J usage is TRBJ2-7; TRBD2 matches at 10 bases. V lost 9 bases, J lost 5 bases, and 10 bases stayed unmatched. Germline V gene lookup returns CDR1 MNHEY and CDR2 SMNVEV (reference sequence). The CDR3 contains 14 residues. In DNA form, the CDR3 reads TGTGCCAGTACCCCTCTAGCGGGAGTCAACGAGCAGTACTTC. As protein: CASTPLAGVNEQYF.

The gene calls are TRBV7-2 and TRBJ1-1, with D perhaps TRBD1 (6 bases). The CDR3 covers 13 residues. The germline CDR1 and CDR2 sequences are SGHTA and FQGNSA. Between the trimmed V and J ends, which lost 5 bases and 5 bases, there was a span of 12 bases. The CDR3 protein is CASSEQGWTEAFF. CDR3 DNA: TGTGCCAGCAGCGAGCAGGGGTGGACTGAAGCTTTCTTT.

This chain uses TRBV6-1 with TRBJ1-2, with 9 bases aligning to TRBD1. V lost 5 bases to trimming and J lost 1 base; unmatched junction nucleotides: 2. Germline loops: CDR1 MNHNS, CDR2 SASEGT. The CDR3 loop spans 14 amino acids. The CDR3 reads CASSPGQGNYGYTF. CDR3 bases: TGTGCCAGCAGTCCGGGACAGGGTAACTATGGCTACACCTTC.